Below, 27 T cell receptor beta chains from the same sample are listed, as sequenced in a study of T-cell memory formation after mild COVID-19. MiXCR, run by TCRdb on the 5' RACE reads, gives a single entry per CDR3 protein. Here the sample spans 90,000 to 120,000 distinct CDR3 sequences, around an eighth being singletons. Sequencing was carried out using PBMCs or a T cell subset sorted from them (not recorded which). Receptor source: a man aged 18 to 30 who had mild COVID-19 (a few samples of this study predate the infection). Cell type and time point are not known.

This clonotype was seen ten or more times. This chain uses TRBV6-5 with TRBJ2-1, with D perhaps TRBD2 (6 bases). This CDR3 has 16 residues. The V gene lost 0 bases and the J gene lost 5 bases, with 14 bases spanning the gap. Per the germline V gene, CDR1 is MNHEY and CDR2 is SVGAGI. The CDR3 region is CASSYSFGRSHNEQFF. DNA for the CDR3: TGTGCCAGCAGTTACTCATTTGGGAGGTCCCACAATGAGCAGTTCTTC.

Here the CDR3 DNA reads TGTGCCACCAGTGATGGTATCAGGGAGGGTGAGCAGTTCTTC. Amino acids: CATSDGIREGEQFF. The chain joins TRBV24-1 to TRBJ2-1; 7 bases are shared with TRBD2. Germline trimming cut 3 bases from V and 9 bases from J; bases unmatched to any gene: 7. Germline V gene lookup returns CDR1 KGHDR and CDR2 SFDVKD. The CDR3 extends over 14 amino acids.

Only a few counts were recorded for this clonotype. The chain combines TRBV7-9 with TRBJ1-2; 12 bases map to TRBD1. Germline-derived CDR1 and CDR2 are SEHNR and FQNEAQ (reference sequence). Germline trimming cut 5 bases from V and 4 bases from J; bases unmatched to any gene: 5. The CDR3 totals 15 residues. CDR3 loop: CASSLGTGGLYGYTF. DNA of the CDR3: TGTGCCAGCAGCCTCGGGACAGGGGGCCTCTATGGCTACACCTTC.

This clonotype was detected ten times or more. This chain uses TRBV3-1 with TRBJ2-3, with TRBD2 matching over 10 bases. The CDR3 is made up of 15 amino acids. The junction had 13 bases not matched to a gene; V was cut back by 7 bases and J by 9 bases. CDR1 is LGHDT, CDR2 YNNKEL, per germline (reference sequence). Written as DNA, the CDR3 is TGTGCCAGCACCTCAGTAGTAGCGGGGGGCCGAACGCAGTATTTT. Residues: CASTSVVAGGRTQYF.

In this sample, this clonotype turned up a few times. V usage is TRBV6-6 and J usage is TRBJ1-4; possible D gene TRBD1, 5 bases. V was pared by 0 bases and J by 3 bases, with 20 bases between. The CDR3 is 19 amino acids. CDR1 is MNHNY and CDR2 is SVGAGI in the germline V gene (reference sequence). The CDR3 loop reads CASSYSPPQGEASNEKLFF. For the CDR3, the DNA is TGTGCCAGCAGTTACTCCCCCCCCCAGGGAGAGGCTTCTAATGAAAAACTGTTTTTT.

This clonotype occurred a few times. The J gene is TRBJ2-7, the V gene TRBV10-2; D is ambiguous. Germline V gene data show CDR1 as WSHSY and CDR2 as SAAADI. The germline V and J ends were trimmed by 6 bases and 2 bases, with 11 bases remaining between them. The CDR3 consists of 13 residues. CDR3 sequence (DNA): TGCGCCAGCAGGATCGCAGGAACCTACGAGCAGTACTTC. Translation: CASRIAGTYEQYF.

This clonotype was detected only a few times. This chain links TRBV7-9 with TRBJ1-2, with 8 bases aligning to TRBD1. Germline CDR1 reads SEHNR; CDR2 reads FQNEAQ (reference sequence). This CDR3 has 14 residues. The V and J ends lost 1 base and 5 bases, in that order; junction bases with no gene match: 3. The CDR3 DNA is TGTGCCAGCAGCTTAGGCAGGGGGCTGTATGGCTACACCTTC. Protein: CASSLGRGLYGYTF.

This clonotype was observed a handful of times. The chain couples TRBV30 to TRBJ2-3; D is possibly TRBD1 or TRBD2 (5 bases each). CDR3 length: 15 amino acids. Trimming stripped 3 bases from V and 1 base from J, with 14 bases between. Germline values: CDR1 GTSNPN, CDR2 SVGIG (reference sequence). Here the CDR3 DNA reads TGTGCCTGGAGCCTAGGGACGGCCCGCACAGATACGCAGTATTTT. Residues: CAWSLGTARTDTQYF.

The chain carries TRBV5-5 and TRBJ2-7; no reliable D call. This CDR3 comprises 15 residues. Germline V CDR1 and CDR2: SGHKS, YYEKEE (reference sequence). Trimming shortened V by 0 bases and J by 0 bases, and 10 bases separated the two germline ends. As DNA, the CDR3 is TGTGCCAGCAGCTTGGACTACTACCCCTCCTACGAGCAGTACGTC. Protein: CASSLDYYPSYEQYV.

This clonotype was observed a handful of times. A junction boundary mismatches the germline segment, possibly from a read error. The chain joins TRBV19 to TRBJ2-4; D may be TRBD1 or TRBD2 (5 bases each). Germline V CDR1 and CDR2: LNHDA, SQIVND (reference sequence). CDR3 length: 11 amino acids. In DNA, the CDR3 is TGTGCCAGTAGTACCGGGACCGGGATGCACTTC. This gives the protein CASSTGTGMHF.

The chain uses TRBV5-4 and TRBJ2-3; no clear D. Deletions cut 4 bases from V and 4 bases from J, with 16 bases between. The germline CDR1 and CDR2 sequences are SGHNT and YYREEE (reference sequence). The CDR3 runs to 15 residues. CDR3 protein: CASSRPQERADTQYF. As DNA, the CDR3 is TGTGCCAGCAGCCGCCCGCAGGAACGTGCAGATACGCAGTATTTT.

This clonotype was counted only a few times. This chain joins TRBV2 and TRBJ2-7; D is possibly TRBD2 (6 bases). CDR1 is SNHLY and CDR2 is FYNNEI in the germline V gene. Trimming shortened V by 4 bases and J by 6 bases, and 13 bases separated the two germline ends. The CDR3 spans 13 residues. The CDR3 reads CASSVGFSGEQYF. CDR3 DNA sequence: TGTGCCAGCAGTGTTGGATTTAGCGGCGAGCAGTACTTC.

This clonotype was detected many times. The V call is TRBV6-6, the J call TRBJ2-7, with D possibly matching TRBD2 (5 bases). Looked up from germline, CDR1 is MNHNY and CDR2 is SVGAGI (reference sequence). Trimming took off 5 bases at V and 0 bases at J, with 11 bases between the two ends. This CDR3 region has 14 residues. CDR3 DNA: TGTGCCAGCAGTAACGGGGAGAGCTCCTACGAGCAGTACTTC. Translation gives CASSNGESSYEQYF.

This clonotype was seen at least ten times. The chain carries TRBV4-2 and TRBJ2-1; 7 nucleotides match TRBD2. The germline V gene encodes CDR1 LGHNA and CDR2 YNFKEQ. Trimming at V came to 0 bases and at J to 8 bases, leaving 10 bases not matched to a gene. There are 16 residues in the CDR3. CDR3 in amino acids: CASSQDLERGIDEQFF. The CDR3 DNA is TGTGCCAGCAGCCAAGATCTGGAGCGGGGCATCGATGAGCAGTTCTTC.

J is TRBJ2-7 and V is TRBV13, with 15 positions matching TRBD2. Germline V gene lookup returns CDR1 PRHDT and CDR2 FYEKMQ (reference sequence). The CDR3 totals 18 residues. V lost 3 bases and J lost 0; bases outside the gene matches: 6. Here the CDR3 reads CASSFSGLAGGRSYEQYF. CDR3 nucleotide sequence: TGTGCCAGCAGCTTCTCCGGACTAGCGGGGGGGCGCTCCTACGAGCAGTACTTC.

The CDR3 loop is CASSQTSGGALSTQYF. The CDR3 nucleotides are TGTGCCAGCAGCCAAACTAGCGGGGGGGCCTTAAGTACGCAGTATTTT. This rearrangement joins TRBV11-2 to TRBJ2-3; 13 bases align to TRBD2. V trimming: 5 bases; J trimming: 8 bases; junction bases outside the gene matches: 10. Germline CDR1 and CDR2: SGHAT and FQNNGV. This CDR3 is 16 amino acids long.

The chain links TRBV20-1 to TRBJ2-3; D not resolved. This CDR3 has 15 amino acids. Germline lookup yields CDR1 DFQATT and CDR2 SNEGSKA (reference sequence). V shed 3 bases and J shed 2 bases, with 15 bases lying between them. Here the CDR3 DNA reads TGCAGTGCTAGGGTTAGCTGGCGGCCCACAGATACGCAGTATTTT. This sequence encodes CSARVSWRPTDTQYF.

The rearrangement links TRBV4-1 to TRBJ2-2; D might be TRBD1 (6 bases). V gave up 6 bases and J gave up 0 bases, with 14 bases separating them. The CDR3 runs 16 residues. Germline CDR1 MGHRA, CDR2 YSYEKL. The CDR3 here is CASRPNQGTNTGELFF. The CDR3, as DNA: TGCGCCAGCAGACCGAACCAGGGGACGAACACCGGGGAGCTGTTTTTT.

This clonotype was detected many times. The chain employs TRBV5-1 and TRBJ1-3; the D is unclear. V was trimmed by 4 bases and J by 0 bases, leaving 11 bases between them. The CDR3 sequence is 15 residues long. Germline CDR1 and CDR2: SGHRS and YFSETQ. The chain's CDR3 is CASSADGDSGNTIYF. CDR3 nucleotide sequence: TGCGCCAGCAGCGCGGACGGGGACTCTGGAAACACCATATATTTT.

CDR3 amino acids: CASSAGGLGELFF. CDR3 nucleotide sequence: TGTGCCAGCAGCGCGGGGGGGCTCGGGGAGCTGTTTTTT. The rearrangement uses TRBV27 and TRBJ2-2; 9 bases agree with TRBD2. Per germline, CDR1 MNHEY and CDR2 SMNVEV (reference sequence). With V trimmed by 6 bases and J by 7 bases, 3 bases remained unmatched. The CDR3 consists of 13 residues.

The table lists this clonotype with a few counts. The chain couples TRBV4-1 to TRBJ1-6, with 10 bases matching TRBD1. Losses at the gene ends were 3 bases for V and 3 bases for J; bases not matched to a gene: 8. CDR1 and CDR2 from the germline V gene are MGHRA and YSYEKL. The CDR3 runs to 18 residues. CDR3 protein: CASSQGQGPGSYNSPLHF. The CDR3 nucleotides are TGCGCCAGCAGCCAGGGACAGGGGCCCGGTAGCTATAATTCACCCCTCCACTTT.

On this clonotype: This clone may be a read error of a much larger clone one base away. This rearrangement joins TRBV6-7 to TRBJ1-6, with no clear D. TRBV6-7 is an open reading frame, and its role is uncertain. V was pared by 1 base and J by 17 bases, with 9 bases between. The CDR3 sequence is 11 residues long. CDR3 protein: CASSYWNEIHF. The CDR3 nucleotides are TGTGCCAGCAGTTACTGGAATGAAATCCACTTT.

Only a few counts were recorded for this clonotype. The chain couples TRBV7-3 to TRBJ2-3; 8 nucleotides match TRBD1. The CDR3 extends over 16 amino acids. V lost 6 bases and J lost 4; bases outside the gene matches: 12. Looked up from germline, CDR1 is SGHTA and CDR2 is FQGTGA. The CDR3 here is CASRLRDRRRADTQYF. CDR3 nucleotide sequence: TGTGCCAGCAGGCTCCGGGACAGGAGAAGGGCAGATACGCAGTATTTT.

This clonotype was detected only a few times. The J gene is TRBJ1-5, the V gene TRBV28, with TRBD1 identical over 9 bases. There are 17 residues in the CDR3. The V gene end was trimmed by 6 bases and the J gene end by 7 bases; junction bases not matched to a gene: 16. The germline gives CDR1 MDHEN, CDR2 SYDVKM. The CDR3 nucleotides read TGTGCCAGCAGGAAAAAAGCCCGGGACAGGGTATTCCAGCCCCAGCATTTT. Its protein is CASRKKARDRVFQPQHF.

This clonotype was observed a handful of times. The chain couples TRBV4-3 to TRBJ2-1; 9 bases align to TRBD2. The CDR3 has 15 amino acids. The germline V gene has CDR1 LGHNA and CDR2 YSLEER. V gave up 3 bases and J gave up 4 bases; unmatched junction bases: 4. CDR3: CASSHGTSSYNEQFF. The CDR3 nucleotides are TGCGCCAGCAGCCATGGGACTAGCAGTTACAATGAGCAGTTCTTC.

This clonotype was seen more than once but under ten times. This chain links TRBV6-6 with TRBJ2-3; D possibly corresponds to TRBD1 (5 bases). V lost 1 base and J 2 bases, leaving 13 bases between the germline ends. Per the germline V gene, CDR1 is MNHNY and CDR2 is SVGAGI (reference sequence). The CDR3 contains 16 residues. CDR3 region: CASSYLGLSFTDTQYF. DNA for the CDR3: TGTGCCAGCAGTTACTTGGGGCTCTCCTTCACAGATACGCAGTATTTT.

This sequence joins TRBV7-9 and TRBJ1-1; maybe TRBD1 (6 bases). V was shortened by 5 bases and J by 6 bases, with 25 bases between the two germline ends. Looked up from germline, CDR1 is SEHNR and CDR2 is FQNEAQ (reference sequence). The CDR3 length is 17 residues. The CDR3 DNA reads as TGTGCCAGCAGCACCTCTCTTCAGGACAGAGCACCCCCTGAAGCTTTCTTT. It translates to CASSTSLQDRAPPEAFF.